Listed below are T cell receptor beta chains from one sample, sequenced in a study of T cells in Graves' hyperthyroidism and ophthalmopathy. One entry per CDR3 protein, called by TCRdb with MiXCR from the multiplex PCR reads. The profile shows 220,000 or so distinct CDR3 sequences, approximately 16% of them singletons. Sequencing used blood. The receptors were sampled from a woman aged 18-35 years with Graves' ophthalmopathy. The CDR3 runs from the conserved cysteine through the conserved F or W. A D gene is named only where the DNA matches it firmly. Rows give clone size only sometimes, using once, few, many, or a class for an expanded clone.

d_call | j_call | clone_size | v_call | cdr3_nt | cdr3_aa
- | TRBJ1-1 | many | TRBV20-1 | TGCAGTGCTAGTGGGCAAAAAAAAGGGAACACTGAAGCTTTCTTT | CSASGQKKGNTEAFF
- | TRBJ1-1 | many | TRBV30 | TGTGCCTGGACCCGGGTTGACGCTTTCTTT | CAWTRVDAFF
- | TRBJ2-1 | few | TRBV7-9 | TGTGCCAGCAGCCCCTCTTGGCAGGGGCCCTACAATGAGCAGTTCTTC | CASSPSWQGPYNEQFF
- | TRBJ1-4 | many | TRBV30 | TGTGCCTGGAGTGTGGGAAGTTTTGGTGAAAAACTGTTTTTT | CAWSVGSFGEKLFF
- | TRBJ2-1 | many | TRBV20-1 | TGCAGTGCTAGATCCCCCTACACAATTGAGCAGTTCTTC | CSARSPYTIEQFF
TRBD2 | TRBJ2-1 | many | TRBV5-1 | TGCGCCAGCAGCTTGGTTTCGGGGGGGGCCAGCAATGAGCAGTTCTTC | CASSLVSGGASNEQFF
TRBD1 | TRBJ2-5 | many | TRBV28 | TGTGCCAGCAGTTTAGACAGGGCGGTAAGGGAGACCCAGTACTTC | CASSLDRAVRETQYF
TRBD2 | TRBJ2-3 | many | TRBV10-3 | TGTGCCATCGGGAAGACTAGCGGGACAGATACGCAGTATTTT | CAIGKTSGTDTQYF
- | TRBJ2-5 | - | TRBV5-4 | TGTGCCAGCAGCTCTACTAGTATTGTTACGACCCAGTACTTC | CASSSTSIVTTQYF
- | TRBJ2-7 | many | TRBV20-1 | TGCAGTGCTGCCCAGGGATATTTCTACGAGCAGTACTTC | CSAAQGYFYEQYF
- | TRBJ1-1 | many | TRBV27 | TGTGCCAGCAGTTTGAGGGGGGCAGACACTGAAGCTTTCTTT | CASSLRGADTEAFF
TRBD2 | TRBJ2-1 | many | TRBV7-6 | TGTGCCAGCAGCCCTCCATTAATCCTAGCGGGAGTCCCCAATGAGCAGTTCTTC | CASSPPLILAGVPNEQFF
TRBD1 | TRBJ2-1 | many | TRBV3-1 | TGTGCCAGCAGCCTACGGACAGGGTTATACAATGAGCAGTTCTTC | CASSLRTGLYNEQFF
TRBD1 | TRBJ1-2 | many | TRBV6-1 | TGTGCCAGCACCGTCCTTCCGGGACAGGGTACCGATGGCTACACCTTC | CASTVLPGQGTDGYTF
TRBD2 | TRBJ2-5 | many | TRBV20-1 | TGCAGTGCTAGAAGGGGCGGGGGGGCTGGAGAGACCCAGTACTTC | CSARRGGGAGETQYF
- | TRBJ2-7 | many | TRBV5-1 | TGCGCCAGCAGCTTGGACAGGGTGTCTGACGACGAGCAGTACTTC | CASSLDRVSDDEQYF
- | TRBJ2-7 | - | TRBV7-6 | TGTGCCAGCAGCCCCCTGACCTTAAGCTCCTACGAGCAGTACTTC | CASSPLTLSSYEQYF
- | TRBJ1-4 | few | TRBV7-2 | TGTGCCAGCAGCTTGGGGTTGGGGAGGGCTCCGTTTTTT | CASSLGLGRAPFF
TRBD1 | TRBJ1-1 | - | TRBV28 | TGTACCAGCAGGAGACGGGACAGAGAGAACACTGAAGCTCTCTTT | CTSRRRDRENTEALF
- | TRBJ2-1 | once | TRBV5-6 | TGTGCCAGCAGCCCCCAGGGTAATGAGCAGTTCTTC | CASSPQGNEQFF
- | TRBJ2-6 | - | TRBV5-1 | TGCGCCAGCAGCTTGGAGATGTTTTCTGGGGCCAACGTCCTGACTTTC | CASSLEMFSGANVLTF
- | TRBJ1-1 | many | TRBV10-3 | TGTGCCATCAGTGACTCAGGACAGAACACTGAAGCTTTCTTT | CAISDSGQNTEAFF
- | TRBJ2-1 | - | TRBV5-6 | TGTGCCAGCAGGCAACAAGGGAGTGGTACCAATGAGCAGTTCTTC | CASRQQGSGTNEQFF
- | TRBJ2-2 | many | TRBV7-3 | TGTGCCAGCAGCTTAACGACCCCGGGACCTGACACCGGGGAGCTGTTTTTT | CASSLTTPGPDTGELFF
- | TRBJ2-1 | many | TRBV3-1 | TGTGCCAGCAGCCAAGACGGAGCGGGCTCCTACAATGAGCAGTTCTTC | CASSQDGAGSYNEQFF
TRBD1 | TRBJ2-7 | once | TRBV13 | TGTGCCAGCAGCTCAGGGGACAGGAGCTCCTACGAGCAGTACTTC | CASSSGDRSSYEQYF
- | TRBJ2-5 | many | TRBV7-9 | TGTGCCAGCAGCTTACTCGGGGGAGACGAGACCCAGTACTTC | CASSLLGGDETQYF
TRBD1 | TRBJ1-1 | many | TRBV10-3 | TGTGCCATCAGTGACCAACAGGGGAGAGCTGAAGCTTTCTTT | CAISDQQGRAEAFF
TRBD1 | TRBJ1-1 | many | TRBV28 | TGTGCCAGCAGTTTATTTTATCCGGGACAGGGCAACACTGAAGCTTTCTTT | CASSLFYPGQGNTEAFF
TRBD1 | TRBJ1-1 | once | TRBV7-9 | TGTGCCAGCAGCTTAAAGGGGGCAGGAGGCGGGAGCACTGAAGCTTTCTTT | CASSLKGAGGGSTEAFF
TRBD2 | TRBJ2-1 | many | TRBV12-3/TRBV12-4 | TGTGCCAGCGGGGGGGCCTACAATGAGCAGTTCTTC | CASGGAYNEQFF
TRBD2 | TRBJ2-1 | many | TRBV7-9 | TGTGCCAGCAGCGACTGGACTAGCGGGGGGCCTACGGACTCCTACAATGAGCAGTTCTTC | CASSDWTSGGPTDSYNEQFF
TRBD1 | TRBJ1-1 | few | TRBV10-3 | TGTGCCACCAGGCGGACAGGGGAGGGTACTGAAGCTTTCTTT | CATRRTGEGTEAFF
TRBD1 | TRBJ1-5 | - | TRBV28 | TGTGCCAGCAGTTTCCCCTCCGGGACAGGGGGAAGTCGGCAGCCCCAGCATTTT | CASSFPSGTGGSRQPQHF
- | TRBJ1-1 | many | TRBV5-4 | TGTGCCAGCAGCTGGTGGGGGGGAAGGAACACTGAAGCTTTCTTT | CASSWWGGRNTEAFF
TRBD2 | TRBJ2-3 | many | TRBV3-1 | TGTGCCAGCAGCCGGACTAGCGGGGGAGCCACAGATACGCAGTATTTT | CASSRTSGGATDTQYF
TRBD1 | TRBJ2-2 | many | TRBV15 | TGTGCCACCAGCAGTCAGGACAGGGAGACCGGGGAGCTGTTTTTT | CATSSQDRETGELFF
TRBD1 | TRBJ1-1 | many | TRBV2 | TGTGCCACCTTACCGGGACAGGGGACCACTGAAGCTTTCTTT | CATLPGQGTTEAFF
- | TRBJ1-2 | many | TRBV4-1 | TGCGCCAGCAGCCAGGGTGACACGGGCAGCTATGGCTACACCTTC | CASSQGDTGSYGYTF
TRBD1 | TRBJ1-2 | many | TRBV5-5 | TGTGCCAGCAGCTGGGGACAGGGGGCGAAGAACTATGGCTACACCTTC | CASSWGQGAKNYGYTF
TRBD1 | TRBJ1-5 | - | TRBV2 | TGTGCCGGCAACGGACAGGAAGGGGTGCCCCAGCATTTT | CAGNGQEGVPQHF
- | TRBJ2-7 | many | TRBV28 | TGTGCCAGCAGTTTTGCGGTCTGGGAGCAGTACTTC | CASSFAVWEQYF
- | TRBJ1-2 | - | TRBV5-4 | TGTGCCAGCAGCCCAAGAGATCTTGGCTGCACCTTC | CASSPRDLGCTF
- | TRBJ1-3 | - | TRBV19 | TGTGCCAGTAGCCAGGACACTTATTACTCTGGAAACACCATATATTTT | CASSQDTYYSGNTIYF
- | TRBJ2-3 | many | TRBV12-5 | TGTGCTAGCCGGAAGGGGGCAGATACGCAGTATTTT | CASRKGADTQYF
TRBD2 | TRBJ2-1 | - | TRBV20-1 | TGCAGTGCTCGTGCGTCTAGCGGGAGGTATGAGCAGTTCTTC | CSARASSGRYEQFF
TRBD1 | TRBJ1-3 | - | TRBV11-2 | TGTGCCAGCAGCTTAGAAGCGGGACAGGGAAGGGGAAACACCATATATTTT | CASSLEAGQGRGNTIYF
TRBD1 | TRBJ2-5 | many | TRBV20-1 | TGCAGTGCTAGACCGACAGGGGAAGAGACCCAGTACTTC | CSARPTGEETQYF
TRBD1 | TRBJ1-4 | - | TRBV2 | TGTGCCAGCAGGGACAGGTTCGTGGATAATGAAAACCTGTTTTTT | CASRDRFVDNENLFF
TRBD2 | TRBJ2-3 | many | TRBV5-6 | TGTGCCAGCAGCCGGGGGACTAGGAACGGAAGAGATACGCAGTATTTT | CASSRGTRNGRDTQYF
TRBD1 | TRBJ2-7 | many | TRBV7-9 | TGTGCCAGCAGGGACAGGGTATCAGAGGAGCAGTACTTC | CASRDRVSEEQYF
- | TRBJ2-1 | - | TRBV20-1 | TGCAGTGCTAGAGTAGCAAGGGAACCCTACAATGAGCAGTTCTTC | CSARVAREPYNEQFF
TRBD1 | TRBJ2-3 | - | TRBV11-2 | TGTGCCAGCAGCTCCCGGGACAGACAAGAGACCCAGTATTTT | CASSSRDRQETQYF
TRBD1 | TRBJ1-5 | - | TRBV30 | TGTGCCTGGGGAACAGGGGGAAGGCAGCCCCAGCATTTT | CAWGTGGRQPQHF